This T cell receptor (beta chain) was sequenced in a study of CD8 T cells in Susac syndrome. The germline CDR1 and CDR2 sequences are MNHEY and SMNVEV (reference sequence). The CDR3 is 13 amino acids. V lost 1 base, J lost 4 bases, and 7 bases lay in between. CD8+ and CD4+ T cells from blood underwent TCR beta sequencing. Negative magnetic isolation gave CD8+ and CD4+ cells; FACS enriched CD8+ TEMRA. Random hexamers were used to reverse transcribe roughly 0.5 to 1 ug of RNA. One entry per CDR3 protein results from TCRdb running MiXCR on the immunoSEQ multiplex PCR reads. The profile shows some 140,000 distinct CDR3 sequences, 75% to 90% of them singletons.

The specimen sequenced was CD8+ T cells from PBMCs. J is TRBJ2-5 and V is TRBV27; D is unresolved. The sequence derives from a human donor with multiple sclerosis. CDR3 nucleotide sequence: TGTGCCAGCAGTTTATTTCCCGGAGAGACCCAGTACTTC. It yields the protein CASSLFPGETQYF.